Each of the 2 T cell receptor beta chains below was sequenced from the same sample in a study of tumor and adjacent non-tumor tissue in lung cancer. TCRbeta libraries were built with three rounds of nested PCR, modified from ARM-PCR. TCRdb fed the multiplex PCR reads into MiXCR, producing one record per CDR3 protein. The sample lists tens of thousands of distinct CDR3 sequences, more than 80% occurring once. No cell sorting was done before RNA was extracted from the tissue. Distant lung tissue was collected more than 3 cm away from the tumor edge. The material sequenced was distant non-tumor lung tissue. These TCRs come from a man between 60 and 70 years old with non-small cell lung cancer.

For this clonotype: An end of the junction does not agree with germline; a read error may underlie this. The chain recombines TRBV11-2 with TRBJ2-6; 7 bases agree with TRBD1. This CDR3 has 19 amino acids. Germline CDR1 SGHAT, CDR2 FQNNGV. The CDR3 sequence: CASSLVPKDRPSGVNVVTF. CDR3 DNA: TGTGCCAGCAGCTTAGTCCCAAAGGACAGGCCCTCTGGGGTCAACGTCGTGACTTTC.

Only one count was recorded for this clonotype. At one boundary the junction diverges from the germline segment, which might be a read error. The chain has TRBV5-1 and TRBJ1-1; maybe TRBD1 (5 bases). The germline V gene encodes CDR1 SGHRS and CDR2 YFSETQ. The CDR3 consists of 14 residues. CDR3 coding DNA: TGCGCCAGCTGCTTGGAGGGGCGGAACACTGAAGCTTTCTTT. It translates to CASCLEGRNTEAFF.